The 14 T cell receptor beta chains listed next were all sequenced from one sample in a study of CD8 T cells in ankylosing spondylitis. TCRdb fed the 5' RACE reads into MiXCR, producing one record per CDR3 protein. The sample holds 300,000 to 350,000 distinct CDR3 sequences, about 9.9% seen once. The material sequenced was blood, either unsorted or a sorted T cell fraction (not recorded which). These receptors all come from a female donor with ankylosing spondylitis or in good health (not recorded which).

This clonotype was counted at least ten times. The rearrangement uses TRBV20-1 and TRBJ2-7; unclear D gene. The V and J ends lost 0 bases and 4 bases respectively, with 7 bases between them. This CDR3 region has 12 residues. Germline V lookup: CDR1 DFQATT, CDR2 SNEGSKA (reference sequence). This chain's CDR3 is CSARDRWYEQYF. CDR3 nucleotides: TGCAGTGCTAGAGATCGGTGGTACGAGCAGTACTTC.

This clonotype came up many times. This chain uses TRBV5-1 with TRBJ2-5, with a possible D match to TRBD1 (5 bases). V was shortened by 2 bases and J by 4 bases, with 9 bases between the two germline ends. The germline V gene has CDR1 SGHRS and CDR2 YFSETQ. This CDR3 has 13 amino acids. The DNA for the CDR3 is TGCGCCAGCAGCTTCAGGGTGCGAGAGACCCAGTACTTC. Protein product: CASSFRVRETQYF. Supplemented by reference TRBV5-1 and TRBJ2-5, the full variable domain reads KAGVTQTPRYLIKTRGQQVTLSCSPISGHRSVSWYQQTPGQGLQFLFEYFSETQRNKGNFPGRFSGRQFSNSRSEMNVSTLELGDSALYLCASSFRVRETQYFGPGTRLLVL.

The V gene is TRBV4-3, the J gene TRBJ2-3; the D is unclear. Germline-derived CDR1 and CDR2 are LGHNA and YSLEER. The CDR3 totals 13 residues. V dropped 3 bases and J dropped 6 bases, with 10 bases sitting between them. DNA for the CDR3: TGCGCCAGCAGCCAGACCACCAGCGATACGCAGTATTTT. Residues: CASSQTTSDTQYF.

This clonotype has a count of ten or more. The CDR3 loop is CSAVDATNTGELFF. The CDR3 coding sequence is TGCAGTGCCGTGGACGCAACGAACACCGGGGAGCTGTTTTTT. The chain links TRBV20-1 to TRBJ2-2; D is uncertain. The CDR3 consists of 14 residues. CDR1 is DFQATT, CDR2 SNEGSKA, per germline (reference sequence). V was pared by 6 bases and J by 0 bases, with 11 bases between.

The table lists this clonotype with many counts. The V call is TRBV29-1, the J call TRBJ2-1; no firm D call. This CDR3 region has 12 residues. V was cut by 2 bases and J by 7 bases, with 9 bases left in between. The germline V gene has CDR1 SQVTM and CDR2 ANQGSEA. CDR3 DNA: TGCAGCGTTGAAAAGGGTCGGAATGAGCAGTTCTTC. This sequence encodes CSVEKGRNEQFF.

The chain is built from TRBV7-9 and TRBJ1-1; possible D gene TRBD1, 6 bases. CDR1 is SEHNR and CDR2 is FQNEAQ in the germline V gene (reference sequence). Trimming stripped 4 bases from V and 4 bases from J, with 13 bases between. CDR3 length: 14 amino acids. CDR3 nucleotide sequence: TGTGCCAGCAGCTCTCAAGGGGGGTTCACTGAAGCTTTCTTT. Its protein is CASSSQGGFTEAFF.

The chain combines TRBV19 with TRBJ2-1, with 7 bases aligning to TRBD2. Germline trimming cut 6 bases from V and 7 bases from J; bases unmatched to any gene: 12. The CDR3 is 15 amino acids. Germline V gives CDR1 LNHDA, CDR2 SQIVND (reference sequence). The CDR3 is CASSRGGDKGNEQFF. As DNA, the CDR3 is TGTGCCAGTAGCCGTGGGGGGGATAAGGGGAATGAGCAGTTCTTC.

This clonotype has only a few counts. This chain links TRBV3-1 with TRBJ2-2, with D possibly matching TRBD2 (7 bases). V lost 4 bases and J lost 6, with 12 bases in between. Germline V gene sequence: CDR1 LGHDT, CDR2 YNNKEL (reference sequence). This CDR3 comprises 14 residues. Here the CDR3 DNA reads TGTGCCAGCAGCCCGGGGGGCCTGGCCGGGGAGCTGTTTTTT. Translation: CASSPGGLAGELFF.

This clonotype was observed at least ten times. V usage is TRBV20-1 and J usage is TRBJ2-7; a weak D match, TRBD1 (5 bases). Germline-derived CDR1 and CDR2 are DFQATT and SNEGSKA (reference sequence). The CDR3 is made up of 13 amino acids. Trimming cost V 1 base and J 2 bases, with 9 bases left between them. CDR3 nucleotides: TGCAGTGCTAGAGCGGGCAGGGCCTACGAGCAGTACTTC. Residues: CSARAGRAYEQYF.

The rearrangement uses TRBV15 and TRBJ2-3, with TRBD2 identical over 11 bases. Germline values: CDR1 LNHNV, CDR2 YYDKDF (reference sequence). J lost 0 bases, V lost 4 bases, and 12 bases had no gene match. CDR3 size: 19 residues. CDR3 nucleotide sequence: TGTGCCACCAGCACCCCGGGGGGGACTAGCGGAATTAGCACAGATACGCAGTATTTT. It encodes CATSTPGGTSGISTDTQYF.

At least ten counts were recorded for this clonotype. The chain combines TRBV6-1 with TRBJ1-1; perhaps TRBD1 as D (6 bases). Germline CDR1 reads MNHNS; CDR2 reads SASEGT. The CDR3 runs to 13 residues. V shed 6 bases and J shed 6 bases, with 14 bases lying between them. In DNA form, the CDR3 reads TGTGCCAGCAGAGGGGGGGGGCCGCCTGAAGCTTTCTTT. It translates to CASRGGGPPEAFF.

This clonotype was counted many times. J is TRBJ2-5 and V is TRBV5-1; D is unclear. The ends were cut back, 0 bases at V and 7 bases at J, with 7 bases in the middle. Germline CDR1 is SGHRS and CDR2 is YFSETQ. This CDR3 region has 12 residues. CDR3 region: CASSLGERTQYF. The CDR3 DNA follows: TGCGCCAGCAGCTTGGGCGAGAGGACCCAGTACTTC.

This clonotype was seen ten or more times. The chain combines TRBV10-3 with TRBJ2-2; weak D call: TRBD1 (6 bases). The CDR3 extends over 16 amino acids. V was shortened by 5 bases and J by 0 bases, with 13 bases between the two germline ends. Per germline, CDR1 ENHRY and CDR2 SYGVKD. CDR3 loop: CAISPDWTANTGELFF. The CDR3 DNA reads as TGTGCCATCAGTCCCGATTGGACAGCGAACACCGGGGAGCTGTTTTTT.

This clonotype has at least ten counts. This chain links TRBV20-1 with TRBJ1-1; TRBD1 is a possible D gene (6 bases). Trimming stripped 6 bases from V and 3 bases from J, with 20 bases between. The CDR3 spans 15 residues. Germline V gives CDR1 DFQATT, CDR2 SNEGSKA (reference sequence). The CDR3 here is CSATPTGAGDTEAFF. CDR3 nucleotides: TGCAGTGCAACACCGACAGGTGCCGGGGACACTGAAGCTTTCTTT.